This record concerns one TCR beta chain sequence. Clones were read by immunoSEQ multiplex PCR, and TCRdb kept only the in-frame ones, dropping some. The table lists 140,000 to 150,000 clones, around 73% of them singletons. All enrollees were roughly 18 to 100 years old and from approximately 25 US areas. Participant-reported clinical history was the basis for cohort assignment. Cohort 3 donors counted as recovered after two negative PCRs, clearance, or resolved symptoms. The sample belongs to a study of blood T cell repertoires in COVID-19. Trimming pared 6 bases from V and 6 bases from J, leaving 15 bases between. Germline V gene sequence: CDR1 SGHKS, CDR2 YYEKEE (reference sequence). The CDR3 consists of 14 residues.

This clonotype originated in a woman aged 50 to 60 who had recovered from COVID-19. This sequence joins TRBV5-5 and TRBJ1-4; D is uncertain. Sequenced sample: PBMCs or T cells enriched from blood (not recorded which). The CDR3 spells CASTWLASDEKLFF. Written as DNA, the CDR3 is TGTGCCAGCACCTGGCTGGCCAGCGATGAAAAACTGTTTTTT. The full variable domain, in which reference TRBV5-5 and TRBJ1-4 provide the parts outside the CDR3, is DAGVTQSPTHLIKTRGQQVTLRCSPISGHKSVSWYQQVLGQGPQFIFQYYEKEERGRGNFPDRFSARQFPNYSSELNVNALLLGDSALYLCASTWLASDEKLFFGSGTQLSVL.